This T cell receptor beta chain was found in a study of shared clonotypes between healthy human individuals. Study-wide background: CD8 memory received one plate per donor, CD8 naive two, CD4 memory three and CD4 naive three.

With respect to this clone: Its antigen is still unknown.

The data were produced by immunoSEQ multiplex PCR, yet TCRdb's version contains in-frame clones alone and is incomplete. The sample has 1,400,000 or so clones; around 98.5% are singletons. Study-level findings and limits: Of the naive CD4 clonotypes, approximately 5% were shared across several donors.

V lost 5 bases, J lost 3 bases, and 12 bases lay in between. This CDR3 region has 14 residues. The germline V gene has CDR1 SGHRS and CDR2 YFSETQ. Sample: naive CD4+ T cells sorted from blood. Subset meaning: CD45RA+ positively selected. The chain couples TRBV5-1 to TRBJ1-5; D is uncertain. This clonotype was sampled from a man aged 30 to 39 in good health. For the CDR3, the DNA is TGCGCCAGCAGTCCGGGAGGGAACAATCAGCCCCAGCATTTT. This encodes CASSPGGNNQPQHF.